The sequence of this T cell receptor (beta chain) was determined in a study of CD8+CD57+ T cells in acquired aplastic anemia. The overall study: Isolated CD4+ and CD8+ cells, once sorted, yielded DNA averaging roughly 3.2 ug. The study's findings and limits: Patients versus controls showed no significant CD8+ Simpson's diversity difference.

This clonotype is termed medium-sized. Its target is unknown. The template for TCR beta VDJ and CDR3 sequence profiling was genomic DNA. A single record per CDR3 protein comes from TCRdb applying MiXCR to the reads. Seen here are 35,000 to 50,000 distinct CDR3 sequences, about 70% observed once, and the top ten hold more than 20%. With 4 bases removed from V and 1 base from J, the gap between germline ends came to 16 bases. The length of the CDR3 is 16 residues. From germline, CDR1 is SNHLY and CDR2 FYNNEI. The sequenced sample consisted of sorted CD4+, CD8+, or CD8+CD57+ T cells (not recorded which) from PBMCs. The TCR comes from a human donor in good health, serving as a control. The rearrangement uses TRBV2 and TRBJ2-5, with D hard to call. As DNA, the CDR3 is TGTGCCAGCAGTGTCAAGAAACTACCACCCCAAGAGACCCAGTACTTC. Translation: CASSVKKLPPQETQYF.